This T cell receptor (beta chain) emerged from a study of cytomegalovirus exposure and HLA in healthy donors. Findings of the study overall: In a later analysis, specific HLA alleles were associated with 15,000 to 20,000 TCR beta sequences at a 0.05 false discovery rate. It is likely that the observed cluster of highly shared sequence variants was a sequencing artifact.

Remarks on this clone: Its antigen is unknown.

The CDR3 loop spans 18 amino acids. Germline trimming cut 4 bases from V and 2 bases from J; bases unmatched to any gene: 12. The germline V gene has CDR1 SGHRS and CDR2 YFSETQ. PCR employed 60 Vbeta and 13 Jbeta primers. Per the authors' pipeline: Later, an analysis found 65 million to 85 million unique TCR beta chains, and around 12 million of these were shared. Data came from immunoSEQ multiplex PCR; TCRdb stores just in-frame clones and leaves some out. Clone size and V and J calls were adopted from that table, with D and trimming inferred from the DNA. The data hold 190,000 or so clones, with 80% observed a single time.

Sequenced material: PBMCs. The clonotype originates from a boy aged 5-17 years in good health and CMV-seronegative. The chain employs TRBV5-1 and TRBJ2-6; 7 bases agree with TRBD1. The CDR3 is CASSANRDSLPGANVLTF. CDR3 nucleotides: TGCGCCAGCAGCGCCAACCGGGACAGCCTCCCTGGGGCCAACGTCCTGACTTTC.